Listed below are T cell receptor beta chains from one sample, sequenced in a study of blood T cell repertoires in COVID-19. Repertoires were generated with immunoSEQ multiplex PCR, while TCRdb's copy carries only in-frame clones and drops some. The sample records over 200,000 clones, approximately 90% being singletons. The sequenced material came from PBMCs or T cells enriched from blood (not recorded which). The receptors here all came from a man in his thirties or forties who had recovered from COVID-19. Each CDR3 is given with its conserved first and last residue. The D gene is left open where the match is weak. Not all rows give a size; the values are once, few, many and, for expanded clones, a class.

NA	NA	15	TRBV7-2	TRBJ1-2	CASSLDWSRPFGYTF	TGTGCCAGCAGCTTAGACTGGAGTCGACCTTTTGGCTACACCTTC
TRBD1	NA	14	TRBV6-5	TRBJ2-1	CASSNGQEYNEQFF	TGTGCCAGCAGTAACGGACAGGAGTACAATGAGCAGTTCTTC
TRBD1	once	19	TRBV5-6	TRBJ1-6	CASSSHFDFGDSHNSPLHF	TGTGCCAGCAGCTCGCATTTTGATTTCGGGGACAGCCATAATTCACCCCTCCACTTT
NA	NA	19	TRBV7-8	TRBJ1-5	CASSSIRVSGTGGNQPQHF	TGTGCCAGCAGCTCCATCAGGGTATCCGGGACGGGAGGCAATCAGCCCCAGCATTTT
NA	NA	13	TRBV24-1	TRBJ1-2	CATSKGQVYGYTF	TGTGCCACCAGTAAAGGACAAGTCTATGGCTACACCTTC
TRBD2	few	16	TRBV10-3	TRBJ2-3	CAISESSGGSTDTQYF	TGTGCCATCAGTGAGTCAAGCGGGGGCAGCACAGATACGCAGTATTTT
TRBD2	NA	15	TRBV10-1	TRBJ2-7	CASSGSSGVAYEQYF	TGCGCCAGCAGTGGGTCTAGCGGGGTTGCCTACGAGCAGTACTTC
NA	NA	13	TRBV19	TRBJ2-1	CASSIGQYNEQFF	TGTGCCAGTAGTATAGGCCAGTACAATGAGCAGTTCTTC
NA	NA	16	TRBV5-3	TRBJ2-3	CAQNPQGNYSTDTQYF	TGTGCCCAAAATCCCCAGGGCAACTATAGCACAGATACGCAGTATTTT
NA	NA	13	TRBV7-9	TRBJ1-1	CASSFGANTEAFF	TGTGCCAGCAGCTTTGGGGCGAACACTGAAGCTTTCTTT
TRBD2	NA	16	TRBV6-2/TRBV6-3	TRBJ2-3	CASSYSLAGGPDTQYF	TGTGCCAGCAGTTACTCACTAGCGGGGGGGCCGGATACGCAGTATTTT
NA	NA	15	TRBV6-5	TRBJ2-1	CASRNTGSSYNEQFF	TGTGCCAGCAGGAATACAGGGTCCTCCTACAATGAGCAGTTCTTC
NA	NA	13	TRBV7-8	TRBJ2-1	CASGPLTVNEQFF	TGTGCCAGCGGCCCCCTGACTGTGAATGAGCAGTTCTTC
NA	NA	16	TRBV14	TRBJ1-1	CASSQRGTFANTEAFF	TGTGCCAGCAGCCAACGCGGGACTTTCGCGAACACTGAAGCTTTCTTT
NA	NA	11	TRBV9	TRBJ2-7	CASSAGYEQYF	TGTGCCAGCAGCGCGGGGTACGAGCAGTACTTC
NA	NA	16	TRBV6-1	TRBJ2-3	CASSEAARYYTDTQYF	TGTGCCAGCAGTGAAGCGGCCCGGTACTACACAGATACGCAGTATTTT
NA	NA	17	TRBV4-1	TRBJ2-3	CASSRVLQGSIADTQYF	TGCGCCAGCAGCCGCGTTCTACAGGGTTCTATCGCAGATACGCAGTATTTT
TRBD2	NA	16	TRBV4-3	TRBJ2-2	CASSLGVGGHTGELFF	TGCGCCAGCAGCCTCGGCGTGGGAGGGCACACCGGGGAGCTGTTTTTT
TRBD2	NA	17	TRBV3-1/TRBV3-2	TRBJ2-1	CASSQGASGPTYNEQFF	TGTGCCAGCAGCCAAGGAGCTAGCGGCCCTACCTACAATGAGCAGTTCTTC
NA	NA	13	TRBV27	TRBJ2-2	CASSFGGTGELFF	TGTGCCAGCAGTTTCGGCGGCACCGGGGAGCTGTTTTTT
TRBD1	NA	17	TRBV11-2	TRBJ1-2	CASSLTGDRGLIDGYTF	TGTGCCAGCAGCTTGACGGGAGACAGGGGCCTAATCGATGGCTACACCTTC
NA	NA	16	TRBV20-1	TRBJ1-6	CSASPLGGTGNSPLHF	TGCAGTGCTAGTCCCCTCGGCGGGACTGGTAATTCACCCCTCCACTTT
TRBD2	NA	15	TRBV6-5	TRBJ2-7	CASSYAGGGPYEQYF	TGTGCCAGCAGTTACGCGGGGGGAGGGCCCTACGAGCAGTACTTC
TRBD2	few	18	TRBV11-3	TRBJ2-2	CASSFQSLAGGNTGELFF	TGTGCCAGCAGCTTCCAGTCCCTAGCGGGGGGTAACACCGGGGAGCTGTTTTTT
NA	NA	14	TRBV9	TRBJ1-2	CASSVGVQNYGYTF	TGTGCCAGCAGCGTAGGTGTACAGAACTATGGCTACACCTTC
TRBD1	NA	15	TRBV27	TRBJ2-2	CASSFLGQGRTVLFF	TGTGCCAGCAGTTTCCTGGGACAGGGGCGGACGGTGCTGTTTTTT
NA	NA	11	TRBV2	TRBJ2-1	CVSSSYNEQFF	TGTGTGTCGAGCTCCTACAATGAGCAGTTCTTC
TRBD2	once	14	TRBV6-5	TRBJ2-7	CASRGLAAPYEQYF	TGTGCCAGCAGAGGACTAGCGGCCCCCTACGAGCAGTACTTC
NA	NA	16	TRBV6-5	TRBJ2-5	CASSYNQGSYQETQYF	TGTGCCAGCAGTTATAACCAGGGGAGTTACCAAGAGACCCAGTACTTC
NA	once	16	TRBV10-3	TRBJ1-5	CAISESDEQGWQPQHF	TGTGCCATCAGTGAGTCGGATGAACAGGGTTGGCAGCCCCAGCATTTT
TRBD1	NA	15	TRBV6-5	TRBJ2-7	CASNPGGTGSYEQYF	TGTGCCAGCAACCCTGGGGGGACAGGGTCCTACGAGCAGTACTTC
NA	NA	16	TRBV19	TRBJ1-1	CASSTNLGTRNTEAFF	TGTGCCAGTAGTACTAATCTAGGGACAAGGAACACTGAAGCTTTCTTT
TRBD1	NA	14	TRBV27	TRBJ1-2	CASSLSSTGGGYTF	TGTGCCAGCAGTTTATCGTCGACAGGGGGAGGCTACACCTTC
NA	NA	14	TRBV5-5	TRBJ2-7	CASSLTVGSYEQYF	TGTGCCAGCAGCTTGACAGTTGGGAGCTACGAGCAGTACTTC
TRBD1	NA	15	TRBV7-9	TRBJ1-3	CASSLGTGPGNTIYF	TGTGCCAGCAGCCTAGGGACAGGGCCTGGAAACACCATATATTTT
TRBD1	NA	14	TRBV4-1	TRBJ1-4	CASSPGQGGEKLFF	TGCGCCAGCAGCCCCGGACAGGGTGGTGAAAAACTGTTTTTT
NA	once	15	TRBV9	TRBJ2-3	CASSVSAVSTDTQYF	TGTGCCAGCAGCGTATCCGCGGTTAGCACAGATACGCAGTATTTT
NA	NA	14	TRBV27	TRBJ1-1	CASSPGTPNTEAFF	TGTGCCAGCAGTCCCGGGACACCGAACACTGAAGCTTTCTTT
TRBD2	once	16	TRBV9	TRBJ2-1	CASSGPGLAMNNEQFF	TGTGCCAGCAGCGGCCCGGGACTAGCGATGAACAATGAGCAGTTCTTC
NA	NA	13	TRBV6-1	TRBJ2-2	CASSEAPSRELFF	TGTGCCAGCAGTGAAGCGCCTAGCCGGGAGCTGTTTTTT
TRBD1	NA	17	TRBV4-1	TRBJ2-7	CASSQGDRGHDSYEQYF	TGCGCCAGCAGCCAAGGGGACAGGGGCCACGATTCCTACGAGCAGTACTTC
NA	NA	17	TRBV5-1	TRBJ2-5	CASSLGVWAGQQETQYF	TGCGCCAGCAGCTTGGGCGTGTGGGCAGGACAGCAAGAGACCCAGTACTTC
TRBD2	NA	16	TRBV14	TRBJ2-7	CASSQDSTSGSDEQYF	TGTGCCAGCAGCCAAGACTCGACTAGCGGGAGTGACGAGCAGTACTTC
NA	NA	14	TRBV28	TRBJ1-2	CASSPPGSGDGYTF	TGTGCCAGCAGTCCTCCGGGATCGGGGGATGGCTACACCTTC
TRBD1	once	14	TRBV5-1	TRBJ1-2	CASSHPGQNYGYTF	TGCGCCAGCAGCCATCCGGGACAGAACTATGGCTACACCTTC
NA	NA	17	TRBV21-1	TRBJ2-7	CASTRRRRTGPTYEQYF	TGTGCCAGCACCCGACGCCGAAGGACAGGGCCTACCTACGAGCAGTACTTC
NA	once	14	TRBV7-2	TRBJ2-5	CASSLGSLQETQYF	TGTGCCAGCAGCTTGGGGAGCCTCCAAGAGACCCAGTACTTC
TRBD1	NA	17	TRBV10-3	TRBJ1-2	CAISDSTGQEANYGYTF	TGTGCCATCAGTGACTCAACCGGACAGGAAGCTAACTATGGCTACACCTTC
NA	NA	15	TRBV28	TRBJ2-7	CASSFPLLSSYEQYF	TGTGCCAGCAGTTTCCCACTACTCTCCTCCTACGAGCAGTACTTC
TRBD1	NA	15	TRBV18	TRBJ2-7	CASSPTGGRYYEQYF	TGTGCCAGCTCACCTACAGGGGGGCGATACTACGAGCAGTACTTC
TRBD2	NA	16	TRBV15	TRBJ2-3	CATSRGLAGETDTQYF	TGTGCCACCAGCAGAGGATTAGCGGGAGAGACAGATACGCAGTATTTT
NA	once	15	TRBV4-3	TRBJ1-6	CASSQDITGISPLHF	TGCGCCAGCAGCCAAGACATTACAGGGATTTCACCCCTCCACTTT
NA	NA	16	TRBV4-1	TRBJ1-2	CASSQDGARVGYGYTF	TGCGCCAGCAGCCAAGATGGGGCCAGGGTCGGCTATGGCTACACCTTC
TRBD1	NA	14	TRBV5-4	TRBJ1-2	CASSAGTELYGYTF	TGTGCCAGCAGCGCCGGGACAGAATTATATGGCTACACCTTC
NA	few	13	TRBV29-1	TRBJ1-2	CSVDIGQAYGYTF	TGCAGCGTTGATATAGGACAAGCCTATGGCTACACCTTC
NA	NA	15	TRBV5-1	TRBJ2-1	CASSLAAGPFNEQFF	TGCGCCAGCAGCTTGGCAGCAGGGCCCTTTAATGAGCAGTTCTTC
NA	NA	13	TRBV29-1	TRBJ1-2	CSVGDYGHDGYTF	TGCAGCGTTGGGGACTATGGACATGATGGCTACACCTTC
NA	once	17	TRBV5-1	TRBJ2-7	CASSLAFSVVSSYEQYF	TGCGCCAGCAGCTTGGCATTTTCGGTGGTGAGCTCCTACGAGCAGTACTTC
NA	NA	13	TRBV27	TRBJ2-5	CASSFSGGKTQYF	TGTGCCAGCAGTTTTTCGGGTGGTAAGACCCAGTACTTC
TRBD1	NA	13	TRBV7-9	TRBJ1-1	CASSPGGPTEAFF	TGTGCCAGCAGTCCAGGGGGCCCTACTGAAGCTTTCTTT